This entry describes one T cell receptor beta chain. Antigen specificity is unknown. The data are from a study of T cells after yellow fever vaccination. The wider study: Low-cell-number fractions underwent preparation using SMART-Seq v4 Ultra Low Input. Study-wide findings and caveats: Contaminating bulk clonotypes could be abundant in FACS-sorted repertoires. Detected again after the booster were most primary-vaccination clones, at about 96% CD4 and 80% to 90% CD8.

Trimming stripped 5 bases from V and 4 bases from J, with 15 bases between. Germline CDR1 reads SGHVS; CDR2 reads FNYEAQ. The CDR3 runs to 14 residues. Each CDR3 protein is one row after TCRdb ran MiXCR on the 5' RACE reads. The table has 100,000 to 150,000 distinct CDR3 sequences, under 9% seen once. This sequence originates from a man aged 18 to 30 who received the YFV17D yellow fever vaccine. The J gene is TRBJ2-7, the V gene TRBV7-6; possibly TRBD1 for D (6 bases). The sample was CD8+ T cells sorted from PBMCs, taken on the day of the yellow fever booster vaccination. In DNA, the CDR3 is TGTGCCAGCAGCGCCATGGGTCAGGGGTACGAGCAGTACTTC. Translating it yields CASSAMGQGYEQYF.